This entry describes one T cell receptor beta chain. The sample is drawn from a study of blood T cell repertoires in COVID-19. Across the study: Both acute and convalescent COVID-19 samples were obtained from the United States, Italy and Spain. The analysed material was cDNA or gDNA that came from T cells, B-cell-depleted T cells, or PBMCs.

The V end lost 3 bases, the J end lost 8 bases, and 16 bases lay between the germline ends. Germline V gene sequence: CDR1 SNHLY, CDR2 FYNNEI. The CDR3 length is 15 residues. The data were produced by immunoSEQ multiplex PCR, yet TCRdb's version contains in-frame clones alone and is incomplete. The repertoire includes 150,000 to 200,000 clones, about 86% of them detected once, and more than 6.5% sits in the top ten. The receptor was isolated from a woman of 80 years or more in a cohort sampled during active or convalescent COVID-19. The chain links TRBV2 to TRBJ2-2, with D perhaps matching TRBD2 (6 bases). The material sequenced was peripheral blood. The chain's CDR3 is CASSELGTYEGELFF. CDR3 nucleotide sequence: TGTGCCAGCAGTGAGTTGGGGACTTACGAGGGGGAGCTGTTTTTT.